The text below deals with one T cell receptor (beta chain). Its antigen is not identified. CDR1 is SNHLY, CDR2 FYNNEI, per germline. CDR3 size: 16 residues. Trimming removed 3 bases from V and 8 bases from J; junction bases left unmatched: 12. The sample originates from a study of cytomegalovirus exposure and HLA in healthy donors. Overall study results and limits: TCR beta V- and J-gene trimming was later associated with a missense DCLRE1C variant.

This PCR relied on a set of 60 Vbeta primers and 13 Jbeta primers. Using immunoSEQ multiplex PCR, the repertoire was profiled, and TCRdb retains in-frame clones only, with some absent. This sample contains about 58,000 clones. V gene TRBV2 combines with J gene TRBJ2-1; 8 positions agree with TRBD1. This clonotype was obtained from a male donor in good health and CMV-seronegative. The specimen sequenced was PBMCs. The CDR3 protein is CASSDQGRGLLYEQFF. The CDR3 DNA reads as TGTGCCAGCAGTGATCAGGGCAGGGGGCTTTTGTATGAGCAGTTCTTC.